The rows below give T cell receptor beta chains drawn from one sample of a study of cytomegalovirus exposure and HLA in healthy donors. Only in-frame clones appear in the TCRdb table, and some are missing; sequencing was by immunoSEQ multiplex PCR. This sample yields 90,000 to 120,000 clones, of which approximately 95% are seen a single time; 0.67% belongs to the top ten. The sample consisted of PBMCs. The receptor set was obtained from a woman in her late teens or twenties in good health and CMV-seronegative. CDR3s include the opening cysteine and the closing phenylalanine or tryptophan. D genes are given only for firm matches. Clone size is given for some rows only: seen once, a few or many times, or a class if the clone is expanded.

J gene | clone size | V gene | D gene | CDR3 DNA | CDR3 protein
TRBJ1-1 | NA | TRBV6-5 | NA | TGTGCCAGCAGTTACTCGAGTATAGGGGGGGTCGGTGAAGCTTTCTTT | CASSYSSIGGVGEAFF
TRBJ1-1 | NA | TRBV6-5 | TRBD1 | TGTGCCAGCAGTTACTCTAGACAGGGGTCTGAAGCTTTCTTT | CASSYSRQGSEAFF
TRBJ1-6 | NA | TRBV18 | NA | TGTGCCAGCTCACCACCGAACGGCTATAATTCACCCCTCCACTTT | CASSPPNGYNSPLHF
TRBJ2-5 | NA | TRBV4-2 | TRBD2 | TGTGCCAGCAGCCAAGAGCCCAGCGGGGGGCCCCAAGAGACCCAGTACTTC | CASSQEPSGGPQETQYF
TRBJ1-1 | few | TRBV27 | NA | TGTGCCAGCAGTCTCAGGTATCCAGACACTGAAGCTTTCTTT | CASSLRYPDTEAFF
TRBJ2-5 | NA | TRBV28 | NA | TGTGCCAGCAGTTTATGGTTACAAGAGACCCAGTACTTC | CASSLWLQETQYF
TRBJ2-2 | NA | TRBV27 | NA | TGTGCCAGCAGCATACTCAACACCGGGGAGCTGTTTTTT | CASSILNTGELFF
TRBJ1-5 | NA | TRBV5-1 | NA | TGCGCCAGCAGCTTATCAGGCGCTAGCAATCAGCCCCAGCATTTT | CASSLSGASNQPQHF
TRBJ1-4 | NA | TRBV25-1 | NA | TGTGCCAGCAGTGGAGGGGGTTCCACTGAAAAACTGTTTTTT | CASSGGGSTEKLFF
TRBJ1-3 | NA | TRBV7-2 | NA | TGTGCCAGCAGCCCTGTTGCGGGGGGGCTACCCTCTGGAAACACCATATATTTT | CASSPVAGGLPSGNTIYF
TRBJ2-2 | NA | TRBV14 | NA | TGTGCCAGCAGCCAATTAATCACCGGGGAGCTGTTTTTT | CASSQLITGELFF
TRBJ1-1 | NA | TRBV15 | NA | TGTGCCACCAGCAGAGATGGCACAGGGACCACTGAAGCTTTCTTT | CATSRDGTGTTEAFF
TRBJ2-5 | NA | TRBV5-1 | TRBD2 | TGCGCCAGCAATCTAGCGGGGGGCGATGAGACCCAGTACTTC | CASNLAGGDETQYF
TRBJ1-4 | NA | TRBV6-1 | TRBD1 | TGTGCCAGCAGTACTCGACAGGGTGGTTATGAAAAACTGTTTTTT | CASSTRQGGYEKLFF
TRBJ1-1 | once | TRBV2 | NA | TGTGCCAGCAGCGCAGGCGCGACAGGTAGCAACACTGAAGCTTTCTTT | CASSAGATGSNTEAFF
TRBJ2-7 | NA | TRBV9 | TRBD1 | TGTGCCAGCAGCAAGGGACAGGGGGTTGGGTACGAGCAGTACTTC | CASSKGQGVGYEQYF
TRBJ1-1 | NA | TRBV5-1 | TRBD1 | TGCGCCAGCAGCACCGCAGGGGGAAGCACTGAAGCTTTCTTT | CASSTAGGSTEAFF
TRBJ1-6 | NA | TRBV19 | NA | TGTGCCGCCCGCCGGTCACCCGATTCACCCCTCCACTTT | CAARRSPDSPLHF
TRBJ2-3 | NA | TRBV27 | TRBD2 | TGTGCCAGCACTAGACCGGGACTAGCGGGGGGAAGCACAGATACGCAGTATTTT | CASTRPGLAGGSTDTQYF
TRBJ2-4 | NA | TRBV11-2 | NA | TGTGCCAGCAGCTTAGGAGGTTCAAAGGTTCAGTACTTC | CASSLGGSKVQYF
TRBJ2-7 | NA | TRBV29-1 | NA | TGCAGCGTCTCTGGCGGGCACGAGCAGTACTTC | CSVSGGHEQYF
TRBJ2-7 | NA | TRBV7-3 | NA | TGTGCCAGCAGCTTACAGGGAAAGGAGCAGTACTTC | CASSLQGKEQYF
TRBJ2-2 | NA | TRBV19 | TRBD1 | TGTGCTTCCAGGCAGGGGGACAGGGGGTACACCGGGGAGCTGTTTTTT | CASRQGDRGYTGELFF
TRBJ2-7 | NA | TRBV15 | TRBD1 | TGTGCCACCAGGGAGCGACGGGACAGCCTCTACGAGCAGTACTTC | CATRERRDSLYEQYF
TRBJ2-7 | NA | TRBV5-1 | TRBD1 | TGCGCCAGCAGCTTGGCAGGGACAGGGTTCTACGAGCAGTACTTC | CASSLAGTGFYEQYF
TRBJ1-1 | once | TRBV7-8 | NA | TGTGCCAGCAGCTTAGTCGTTTTAATGAACACTGAAGCTTTCTTT | CASSLVVLMNTEAFF
TRBJ2-5 | NA | TRBV6-1 | NA | TGTGCCAGCAGCCAAGTACTGTACCAAGAGACCCAGTACTTC | CASSQVLYQETQYF
TRBJ2-7 | NA | TRBV19 | NA | TGTGCCAGTAGTATACCTGGGACATACTACGAGCAGTACTTC | CASSIPGTYYEQYF
TRBJ1-6 | NA | TRBV7-6 | NA | TGTGCCAGCAGCTTAGGCGGGGTTCAATCACCCCTCCACTTT | CASSLGGVQSPLHF
TRBJ2-1 | NA | TRBV19 | NA | TGTGCCAGTCAGGGGGGCTCCTACAATGAGCAGTTCTTC | CASQGGSYNEQFF
TRBJ2-5 | NA | TRBV19 | NA | TGTGCCAGTGGGCGAGAGACCCAGTACTTC | CASGRETQYF
TRBJ2-5 | few | TRBV5-1 | TRBD2 | TGCGCCAGCAGCTTGGAACCAGCGGGGGCCCAAGAGACCCAGTACTTC | CASSLEPAGAQETQYF
TRBJ1-1 | NA | TRBV6-6 | NA | TGTGCCAGCAGTTACTCGGGACACACGATGAACACTGAAGCTTTCTTT | CASSYSGHTMNTEAFF
TRBJ1-1 | NA | TRBV11-2 | NA | TGTGCCAGCAGCTCCCCAGGGGCCTGGACTGAAGCTTTCTTT | CASSSPGAWTEAFF
TRBJ1-5 | NA | TRBV7-6 | NA | TGTGCCAGCAGCGCTGAAAGTCTAGGTGCCCAGCATTTT | CASSAESLGAQHF
TRBJ2-1 | NA | TRBV2 | TRBD1 | TGTGCCAGTGATCCCGGGACAGGGGAACTCGATGAGCAGTTCTTC | CASDPGTGELDEQFF
TRBJ2-2 | NA | TRBV9 | TRBD1 | TGTGCCAGCAGCGGACGACAGGGGACCTATAACACCGGGGAGCTGTTTTTT | CASSGRQGTYNTGELFF
TRBJ2-7 | NA | TRBV30 | TRBD1 | TGTGCCTGGAGTGTAGGGACAGGGCCCTACGAGCAGTACTTC | CAWSVGTGPYEQYF
TRBJ2-7 | NA | TRBV28 | NA | TGTGCCAGCAGTTTATTTCCCAGGGTGTCCAATGGGTGCGAGCAGTACTTC | CASSLFPRVSNGCEQYF
TRBJ2-1 | NA | TRBV7-8 | NA | TGTGCCAGCAGCTTAGGCACGGGGTCGGTTCGGTACAATGAGCAGTTCTTC | CASSLGTGSVRYNEQFF
TRBJ2-3 | NA | TRBV5-1 | TRBD2 | TGCGCCAGCAGCGCGGAAGCGGGGGGGCAGGCAGATACGCAGTATTTT | CASSAEAGGQADTQYF
TRBJ2-5 | NA | TRBV4-3 | TRBD1 | TGCGCCAGCAGCCAAGACTACAGGGGGTTAGAGACCCAGTACTTC | CASSQDYRGLETQYF
TRBJ1-1 | NA | TRBV6-1 | TRBD1 | TGTGCCAGCAGTGGGTGGGACAGGGCGAACACTGAAGCTTTCTTT | CASSGWDRANTEAFF
TRBJ2-7 | NA | TRBV5-4 | TRBD1 | TGTGCCAGCAGCTTTGGGGACAGGGGGCCTTACGAGCAGTACTTC | CASSFGDRGPYEQYF
TRBJ1-1 | NA | TRBV19 | NA | TGTGCCAGTAGCGTGGCAGGTGAGGGCACTGAAGCTTTCTTT | CASSVAGEGTEAFF
TRBJ1-5 | NA | TRBV10-3 | TRBD1 | TGTGCCACCCAGAGGACAGGGGGCTTTCAGCCCCAGCATTTT | CATQRTGGFQPQHF
TRBJ1-4 | NA | TRBV5-6 | NA | TGTGCCAGCAGCTTGGGGGGACTTGGTGAAAAACTGTTTTTT | CASSLGGLGEKLFF
TRBJ2-2 | NA | TRBV11-2 | TRBD2 | TGTGCCAGCTTTCGGAAAGCGGGGGTCGGGGAGCTGTTTTTT | CASFRKAGVGELFF